The entry below gives a single TCR beta chain sequence along with its context. As yet, its antigen is unknown. 5'RACE with constant-segment primers yielded barcoded, UMI-tagged TCR alpha and TCR beta cDNA libraries. TCRdb fed the 5' RACE reads into MiXCR, producing one record per CDR3 protein. The sample yields under 300,000 distinct CDR3 sequences, roughly 8.2% seen once. These data come from a study of T-cell memory formation after mild COVID-19. The wider study: Across donors, TCR clusters were largely donor specific. Study-wide points: Day 15 to 85 contracting clones showed balanced CD4/CD8; day 15 to 37 expanders favored CD4+. Shrinking CD4+ clones were chiefly CM and EM; CD8+ ones were chiefly EMRA.

The CDR3 is 14 residues long. Per the germline V gene, CDR1 is DFQATT and CDR2 is SNEGSKA (reference sequence). Trimming cost V 2 bases and J 5 bases; bases outside gene matches: 5. The chain employs TRBV20-1 and TRBJ2-2, with 7 positions matching TRBD1. This TCR came from a man aged 18 to 30 who had mild COVID-19 (a few samples of this study predate the infection). Cell type and time point are not known. Sequenced: PBMCs or a T cell subset sorted from them (not recorded which). CDR3 protein: CSARRGQSTGELFF. The CDR3 coding sequence is TGCAGTGCTAGAAGGGGGCAGTCTACCGGGGAGCTGTTTTTT.